This TCR beta chain originates from a study of OX40 agonist ivuxolimab in advanced cancers. Study-wide context: Head and neck, renal cell, melanoma or hepatocellular carcinoma were the cancers that dose-escalation patients had.

V dropped 5 bases and J dropped 4; count of bases not matched to a gene: 9. This CDR3 has 16 amino acids. From germline, CDR1 is SNHLY and CDR2 FYNNEI. This table comes from immunoSEQ multiplex PCR, and its TCRdb copy is limited to in-frame clones, with some not included. There are tens of thousands of clones in the sample; roughly nine tenths occur only once, and around 20% lies in the top ten. The chain recombines TRBV2 with TRBJ2-3; TRBD2 matches 10 bases. The sequencing used CD4+ or CD8+ T cells sorted from blood, collected in a trial of the OX40 agonist ivuxolimab. This receptor was taken from an adult with an advanced solid tumor such as melanoma, head and neck, liver or kidney cancer. This CDR3 is CASSNRLAGEADTQYF. CDR3 in DNA: TGTGCCAGCAGTAATCGACTAGCGGGTGAAGCAGATACGCAGTATTTT. The complete variable domain, with remaining parts taken from reference TRBV2 and TRBJ2-3, reads EPEVTQTPSHQVTQMGQEVILRCVPISNHLYFYWYRQILGQKVEFLVSFYNNEISEKSEIFDDQFSVERPDGSNFTLKIRSTKLEDSAMYFCASSNRLAGEADTQYFGPGTRLTVL.